One and the same sample provided the 29 T cell receptor beta chains below, sequenced in a study of blood T cell repertoires in COVID-19. Clones were read by immunoSEQ multiplex PCR, and TCRdb kept only the in-frame ones, dropping some. The sample has around 54,000 clones; 89% are singletons. Source material: peripheral blood. These receptors were obtained from a human donor in a cohort sampled during active COVID-19.

This chain uses TRBV7-9 with TRBJ1-6, with D perhaps TRBD1 (6 bases). Trimming pared 5 bases from V and 6 bases from J, leaving 11 bases between. The CDR3 loop spans 14 amino acids. From germline, CDR1 is SEHNR and CDR2 FQNEAQ (reference sequence). The CDR3 DNA reads as TGTGCCAGCAGCGCCGGACAGTTTAATTCACCCCTCCACTTT. Its protein is CASSAGQFNSPLHF.

This clone is categorized as medium-sized. The chain uses TRBV7-9 and TRBJ1-1; 7 bases line up with TRBD1. Trimming cost V 5 bases and J 12 bases; bases outside gene matches: 6. CDR3 length: 11 residues. The germline V gene has CDR1 SEHNR and CDR2 FQNEAQ (reference sequence). The CDR3 DNA follows: TGTGCCAGCAGCCCGGGGACAGAACCTTTCTTT. It yields the protein CASSPGTEPFF.

The chain is built from TRBV7-3 and TRBJ2-2, with a possible D match to TRBD1 (6 bases). Trimming pared 0 bases from V and 7 bases from J, leaving 15 bases between. CDR3 size: 16 residues. Germline V CDR1 and CDR2: SGHTA, FQGTGA. DNA of the CDR3: TGTGCCAGCAGCTTAACGACCCCACAGGGCATCGGGGAGCTGTTTTTT. It translates to CASSLTTPQGIGELFF.

The chain employs TRBV6-6 and TRBJ2-1, with TRBD2 matching 9 bases. The CDR3 covers 16 residues. CDR1 is MNHNY, CDR2 SVGAGI, per germline (reference sequence). V was pared by 5 bases and J by 4 bases, with 9 bases of the junction left unmatched. This CDR3 is CASSAERGAQYNEQFF. In DNA, the CDR3 is TGTGCCAGCAGTGCGGAGCGGGGGGCCCAATACAATGAGCAGTTCTTC.

This clone was counted only a few times. The V gene is TRBV19, the J gene TRBJ1-5; TRBD1 is a possible D gene (6 bases). The V end was cut by 7 bases, the J end by 6 bases, with 16 bases between. Germline values: CDR1 LNHDA, CDR2 SQIVND (reference sequence). CDR3 size: 14 residues. CDR3 in DNA: TGTGCCAGTAAACCCTCTCTCAGGGGTCAGCCCCAGCATTTT. It is translated as CASKPSLRGQPQHF.

V is TRBV24-1 and J is TRBJ1-2; D remains unclear. With 9 bases removed from V and 4 bases from J, the gap between germline ends came to 8 bases. Germline V CDR1 and CDR2: KGHDR, SFDVKD. CDR3 length equals 11 residues. CDR3 sequence: CATEVGYGYTF. The DNA of the CDR3 is TGTGCCACCGAGGTAGGCTATGGCTACACCTTC.

The chain carries TRBV5-1 and TRBJ1-1; 7 nucleotides match TRBD1. The trim removed 3 bases at V and 1 base at J, leaving 9 bases unmatched. Germline V CDR1 and CDR2: SGHRS, YFSETQ. This CDR3 has 16 amino acids. In DNA, the CDR3 is TGCGCCAGCAGCTCGGGACAGACCTTAGCGAACACTGAAGCTTTCTTT. Amino acid sequence: CASSSGQTLANTEAFF.

This chain joins TRBV19 and TRBJ2-7, with 9 bases fitting TRBD2. This CDR3 is built from 14 residues. Germline V gene data show CDR1 as LNHDA and CDR2 as SQIVND (reference sequence). J gave up 5 bases and V 9 bases, and 11 bases lay outside the gene matches. The CDR3 coding sequence is TGTGCCAGCCGCCGGACTAGCGAGTATCACGAGCAGTACTTC. Translation gives CASRRTSEYHEQYF. The full variable domain, rest sourced from reference TRBV19 and TRBJ2-7, is DGGITQSPKYLFRKEGQNVTLSCEQNLNHDAMYWYRQDPGQGLRLIYYSQIVNDFQKGDIAEGYSVSREKKESFPLTVTSAQKNPTAFYLCASRRTSEYHEQYFGPGTRLTVT.

This clone occurred a few times. DNA for the CDR3: TGTGCCACCCAGGGGACTAGCGGGGGGAACATTCAGTACTTC. Translation: CATQGTSGGNIQYF. The J gene is TRBJ2-4, the V gene TRBV10-3; 15 positions match TRBD2. V shed 10 bases, J shed 7 bases, and the junction held 5 bases outside the gene matches. This CDR3 is built from 14 residues. Per the germline V gene, CDR1 is ENHRY and CDR2 is SYGVKD.

J is TRBJ2-3 and V is TRBV2, with 10 bases aligning to TRBD2. This CDR3 contains 15 residues. Germline CDR1 is SNHLY and CDR2 is FYNNEI. With V trimmed by 1 base and J by 4 bases, 2 bases remained unmatched. The CDR3 nucleotides are TGTGCCAGCAGTGAAGAGCGGGGGGGCGCAGATACGCAGTATTTT. The encoded protein is CASSEERGGADTQYF.

This clone turned up a few times. V gene TRBV7-8 combines with J gene TRBJ2-7, with 10 bases fitting TRBD2. V dropped 0 bases and J dropped 3; count of bases not matched to a gene: 11. There are 18 residues in the CDR3. Per the germline V gene, CDR1 is SGHVS and CDR2 is FQNEAQ. The CDR3 here is CASSLAGSGRFPHYEQYF. CDR3 sequence (DNA): TGTGCCAGCAGCTTAGCGGGTAGCGGGAGGTTCCCACACTACGAGCAGTACTTC.

This chain links TRBV29-1 with TRBJ2-7; 8 bases agree with TRBD1. Germline V gene data show CDR1 as SQVTM and CDR2 as ANQGSEA. Losses at the gene ends were 2 bases for V and 3 bases for J; bases not matched to a gene: 6. This CDR3 comprises 14 residues. The CDR3 DNA is TGCAGCGTTGAAAGGAACAGGGGGGACTACGAGCAGTACTTC. It codes for CSVERNRGDYEQYF.

The V and J genes are TRBV7-2 and TRBJ1-3, with a possible D match to TRBD1 (5 bases). CDR3 size: 15 residues. V dropped 5 bases and J dropped 0 bases, with 11 bases sitting between them. Germline V gives CDR1 SGHTA, CDR2 FQGNSA. This chain's CDR3 is CASSDQGYSGNTIYF. The CDR3 nucleotides are TGTGCCAGCAGCGATCAGGGATACTCTGGAAACACCATATATTTT. Combining the CDR3 with reference TRBV7-2 and TRBJ1-3 gives the whole variable domain GAGVSQSPSNKVTEKGKDVELRCDPISGHTALYWYRQSLGQGLEFLIYFQGNSAPDKSGLPSDRFSAERTGGSVSTLTIQRTQQEDSAVYLCASSDQGYSGNTIYFGEGSWLTVV.

The genes are TRBV2 and TRBJ2-3, with 9 nucleotides matching TRBD2. The CDR3 extends over 17 amino acids. The junction had 10 bases not matched to a gene; V was cut back by 4 bases and J by 2 bases. Germline CDR1 SNHLY, CDR2 FYNNEI. The CDR3 protein is CASSGLGSGRLTDTQYF. CDR3 DNA: TGTGCCAGCAGTGGCCTGGGTAGCGGGAGACTCACAGATACGCAGTATTTT.

V and J are TRBV11-3 and TRBJ1-3, with a tentative D call TRBD1 (6 bases). Germline values: CDR1 SGHNT, CDR2 YENEEA. Trimming stripped 1 base from V and 0 bases from J, with 7 bases between. The CDR3 runs 15 residues. CDR3 in amino acids: CASSLGGGSGNTIYF. The CDR3 DNA reads TGTGCCAGCAGCTTAGGAGGGGGCTCTGGAAACACCATATATTTT.

The chain recombines TRBV2 with TRBJ2-5, with TRBD2 matching 8 bases. The CDR3 is made up of 15 amino acids. The junction had 8 bases not matched to a gene; V was cut back by 4 bases and J by 4 bases. The V gene's germline CDR1 is SNHLY and CDR2 FYNNEI. The CDR3 bases are TGTGCCAGCAGTGTAGGTAGCGGGATTGGAGAGACCCAGTACTTC. Residues: CASSVGSGIGETQYF.

The chain combines TRBV5-6 with TRBJ2-3; the match to TRBD2 covers 8 bases. The length of the CDR3 is 17 residues. With 1 base clipped from V and 6 bases from J, the junction kept 13 bases outside the gene matches. The germline V gene has CDR1 SGHDT and CDR2 YYEEEE. The CDR3 DNA is TGTGCCAGCAGCTTGTTTCGGGGGGGTAGTTTCTCGGATACGCAGTATTTT. It yields the protein CASSLFRGGSFSDTQYF.

The chain combines TRBV20-1 with TRBJ2-4, with 13 bases matching TRBD2. J was trimmed by 6 bases and V by 3 bases; bases with no gene match: 14. CDR3 length: 18 amino acids. Germline V gene data show CDR1 as DFQATT and CDR2 as SNEGSKA (reference sequence). The chain's CDR3 is CSASRRAGTSGNINIQYF. As DNA, the CDR3 is TGCAGTGCTAGTCGGAGAGCCGGGACTAGCGGGAATATAAACATTCAGTACTTC.

The chain joins TRBV19 to TRBJ1-2; maybe TRBD1 (5 bases). V shed 2 bases and J shed 5 bases, with 12 bases lying between them. Germline V gene lookup returns CDR1 LNHDA and CDR2 SQIVND (reference sequence). There are 14 residues in the CDR3. CDR3 residues: CASSIRGDPYGYTF. CDR3 in DNA: TGTGCCAGTAGTATAAGGGGTGATCCTTATGGCTACACCTTC.

This chain connects TRBV9 to TRBJ2-1, with D perhaps TRBD1 (6 bases). The CDR3 sequence is 14 residues long. CDR1 and CDR2 from the germline V gene are SGDLS and YYNGEE. The V end was cut by 0 bases, the J end by 13 bases, with 17 bases between. CDR3 sequence: CASSVAGGPGTQFF. The DNA of the CDR3 is TGTGCCAGCAGCGTAGCTGGCGGCCCCGGGACACAGTTCTTC.

The chain is built from TRBV4-1 and TRBJ2-7; 8 bases fit TRBD2. The CDR3 consists of 16 residues. In germline, CDR1 is MGHRA, CDR2 YSYEKL. After removal of 0 bases from V and 2 bases from J, the junction contained 6 bases not matched to a gene. The CDR3 region has the DNA TGCGCCAGCAGCCAAGATCTGGCGGGAGGACCCTACGAGCAGTACTTC. The encoded protein is CASSQDLAGGPYEQYF.

The V call is TRBV25-1, the J call TRBJ1-3; maybe TRBD1 (6 bases). The germline V and J ends were trimmed by 5 bases and 0 bases, with 8 bases remaining between them. CDR1 is MGHDK, CDR2 SYGVNS, per germline. The CDR3 length is 14 residues. This chain's CDR3 is CASSRDNSGNTIYF. In DNA, the CDR3 is TGTGCCAGCAGTCGGGACAACTCTGGAAACACCATATATTTT.

V is TRBV28 and J is TRBJ2-5; D perhaps matches TRBD2 (5 bases). The V end was cut by 2 bases, the J end by 8 bases, with 18 bases between. This CDR3 is 15 amino acids long. Germline assignment: CDR1 MDHEN and CDR2 SYDVKM. The CDR3 here is CASSLGVDWTGTQYF. The CDR3 DNA reads TGTGCCAGCAGTTTAGGGGTGGACTGGACCGGTACCCAGTACTTC.

This chain connects TRBV21-1 to TRBJ1-1; the listed D gene, TRBD1, was not tested against the DNA. TRBV21-1 is reported as a pseudogene. This CDR3 has 16 amino acids. Here the CDR3 reads CASSRSRGQGNTEAFF. For the CDR3, the DNA is TGTGCCAGCAGCAGGTCCAGGGGGCAGGGAAACACTGAAGCTTTCTTT.

The chain has TRBV30 and TRBJ2-2; D is unresolved. The V gene lost 3 bases and the J gene lost 0 bases, with 8 bases spanning the gap. The CDR3 consists of 14 residues. CDR1 is GTSNPN and CDR2 is SVGIG in the germline V gene (reference sequence). The CDR3 DNA reads TGTGCCTGGAGGCGGTATCCGAACACCGGGGAGCTGTTTTTT. This gives the protein CAWRRYPNTGELFF. The full variable domain, rest sourced from reference TRBV30 and TRBJ2-2, is SQTIHQWPATLVQPVGSPLSLECTVEGTSNPNLYWYRQAAGRGLQLLFYSVGIGQISSEVPQNLSASRPQDRQFILSSKKLLLSDSGFYLCAWRRYPNTGELFFGEGSRLTVL.

The CDR3 reads CASSLVLEGFYEQYF. CDR3 nucleotides: TGTGCCAGCAGCTTAGTTCTCGAGGGTTTCTACGAGCAGTACTTC. The V and J genes are TRBV7-8 and TRBJ2-7; D may be TRBD2 (5 bases). The V gene's germline CDR1 is SGHVS and CDR2 FQNEAQ. The V end was cut by 1 base, the J end by 3 bases, with 13 bases between. This CDR3 spans 15 amino acids.

The V call is TRBV5-1, the J call TRBJ2-1, with D maybe TRBD2 (5 bases). Trimming cost V 4 bases and J 2 bases, with 10 bases left between them. This CDR3 region has 14 residues. Germline V gives CDR1 SGHRS, CDR2 YFSETQ. The CDR3 DNA reads TGCGCCAGCAGCCGAAGCGGTACCTACAATGAGCAGTTCTTC. It translates to CASSRSGTYNEQFF. Full variable domain (remainder filled in from reference TRBV5-1 and TRBJ2-1): KAGVTQTPRYLIKTRGQQVTLSCSPISGHRSVSWYQQTPGQGLQFLFEYFSETQRNKGNFPGRFSGRQFSNSRSEMNVSTLELGDSALYLCASSRSGTYNEQFFGPGTRLTVL.

The gene calls are TRBV4-3 and TRBJ2-1; D is perhaps TRBD2 (6 bases). Germline V gene lookup returns CDR1 LGHNA and CDR2 YSLEER. Trimming pared 0 bases from V and 10 bases from J, leaving 13 bases between. The CDR3 length is 14 residues. CDR3 sequence: CASSQDLGGEEQFF. CDR3 nucleotide sequence: TGCGCCAGCAGCCAAGATCTTGGAGGGGAAGAGCAGTTCTTC.

The rearrangement uses TRBV9 and TRBJ2-5; D may be TRBD2 (5 bases). CDR1 is SGDLS, CDR2 YYNGEE, per germline. The V gene lost 2 bases and the J gene lost 0 bases, with 11 bases spanning the gap. This CDR3 has 15 amino acids. CDR3 in DNA: TGTGCCAGCAGCGTGCGTCCGGGGTACCAAGAGACCCAGTACTTC. This sequence encodes CASSVRPGYQETQYF.